The source of this T cell receptor beta chain is a study of cytomegalovirus exposure and HLA in healthy donors. Donors were ostensibly healthy at sampling, although undocumented immune exposures were probable. Germline CDR1 reads MNHEY; CDR2 reads SVGAGI. V shed 4 bases and J shed 5 bases, with 4 bases lying between them. The CDR3 consists of 11 residues. Findings of the study overall: As confirmed in vitro, a few CMV-associated chains were specific for CMV antigens. It was reported that the classifier diagnosed cytomegalovirus status with high specificity and sensitivity in both the original and validation cohorts. Near-uniform donor sequencing depth was presumed by presence/absence analyses.

Primers: 60 Vbeta forward and 13 Jbeta reverse. Profiling relied on immunoSEQ multiplex PCR, and the TCRdb table lists in-frame clones only, not all of them. Of about 110,000 clones detected, 75% to 90% appear once; the ten largest clones hold over 0.2%. Notes on this clone: The target antigen is unknown.

Sequenced input: PBMCs. The V call is TRBV6-5, the J call TRBJ2-3; D uncertain. The TCR was taken from a man aged 50 to 59 in good health and CMV-seronegative. The CDR3 reads CASSFKDTQYF. The CDR3, as DNA: TGTGCCAGCAGTTTTAAAGATACGCAGTATTTT.